This TCR beta chain was documented in a study of CD8 T cells in ankylosing spondylitis. Study-level findings and limits: The study identified a TCR beta motif of several highly homologous variants that appeared characteristic of ankylosing spondylitis blood.

From the 5' RACE reads, TCRdb called clonotypes with MiXCR, one entry per CDR3 protein. The sample consists of just under 95,000 distinct CDR3 sequences, 8.8% of them appearing once. This CDR3 spans 15 amino acids. Trimming cost V 2 bases and J 6 bases, with 13 bases left between them. This clonotype was observed many times. The antigen is unknown. This chain connects TRBV12-3 or TRBV12-4 to TRBJ1-4; TRBD1 might be the D (5 bases). The sample comprised blood, either unsorted or a sorted T cell fraction (not recorded which). This clonotype was sampled from a male donor with ankylosing spondylitis or in good health (not recorded which). CDR3 protein: CASSLRGGGDEKLFF. CDR3 DNA: TGTGCCAGCAGTTTACGTGGCGGAGGGGATGAAAAACTGTTTTTT.